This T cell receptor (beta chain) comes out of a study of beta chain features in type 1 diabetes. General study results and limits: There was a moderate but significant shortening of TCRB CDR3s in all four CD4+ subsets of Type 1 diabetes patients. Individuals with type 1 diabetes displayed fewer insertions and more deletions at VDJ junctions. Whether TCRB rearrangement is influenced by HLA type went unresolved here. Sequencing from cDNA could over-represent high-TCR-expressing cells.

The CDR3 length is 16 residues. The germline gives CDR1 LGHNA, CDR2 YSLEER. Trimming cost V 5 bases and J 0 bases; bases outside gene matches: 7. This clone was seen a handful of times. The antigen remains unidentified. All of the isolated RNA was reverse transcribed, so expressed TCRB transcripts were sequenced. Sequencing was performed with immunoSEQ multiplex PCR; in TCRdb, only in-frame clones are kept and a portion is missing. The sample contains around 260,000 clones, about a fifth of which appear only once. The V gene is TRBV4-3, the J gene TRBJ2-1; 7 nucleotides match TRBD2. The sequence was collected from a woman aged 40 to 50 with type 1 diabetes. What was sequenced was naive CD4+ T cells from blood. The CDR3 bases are TGCGCCAGCAGCGCGACTAGCCACTACTCCTACAATGAGCAGTTCTTC. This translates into CASSATSHYSYNEQFF.